A single sample is the source of the 8 T cell receptor beta chains below, sequenced in a study of T cells in Graves' hyperthyroidism and ophthalmopathy. TCR beta CDR3 regions were amplified from RNA transcripts. Carried out on the TCR CDR3, a first-round RT-PCR used the HTBI primer set. TCRdb analysed the multiplex PCR reads with MiXCR anew, one entry per CDR3 protein. This table holds hundreds of thousands of distinct CDR3 sequences, approximately 20% found once. Sample: blood. The receptors stem from a young man with Graves' ophthalmopathy.

This rearrangement joins TRBV19 to TRBJ2-7; 8 nucleotides line up with TRBD1. CDR1 is LNHDA and CDR2 is SQIVND in the germline V gene (reference sequence). The CDR3 totals 15 residues. The V segment lost 6 bases and the J segment 4 bases; nucleotides outside the gene matches: 11. In nucleotides, the CDR3 is TGTGCCAGTAGCCAGACAGGGGACCACACGTACGAGCAGTACTTC. Amino acids: CASSQTGDHTYEQYF.

V and J are TRBV5-1 and TRBJ1-2, with 7 nucleotides matching TRBD1. CDR3 length equals 14 residues. Unmatched junction bases numbered 11, after V lost 4 bases and J lost 8 bases. CDR1 and CDR2 (germline): SGHRS, YFSETQ. The CDR3 region is CASSPPGQEGGYTF. The CDR3, as DNA: TGCGCCAGCAGCCCCCCCGGACAGGAGGGAGGCTACACCTTC. The whole variable domain, remainder taken from reference TRBV5-1 and TRBJ1-2, is KAGVTQTPRYLIKTRGQQVTLSCSPISGHRSVSWYQQTPGQGLQFLFEYFSETQRNKGNFPGRFSGRQFSNSRSEMNVSTLELGDSALYLCASSPPGQEGGYTFGSGTRLTVV.

The chain uses TRBV27 and TRBJ1-1; D gene ambiguous. Trimming removed 5 bases at V and 1 base at J, with 8 bases between. CDR3 length: 13 residues. The V gene's germline CDR1 is MNHEY and CDR2 SMNVEV (reference sequence). DNA for the CDR3: TGTGCCAGCAGTGTGGGAAGGAACACTGAAGCTTTCTTT. Translation: CASSVGRNTEAFF.

This clonotype was seen at least ten times. The rearrangement uses TRBV2 and TRBJ1-1, with D maybe TRBD1 (6 bases). Trimming removed 4 bases at V and 4 bases at J, with 13 bases between. Per germline, CDR1 SNHLY and CDR2 FYNNEI. CDR3 length: 14 amino acids. The CDR3 coding sequence is TGTGCCAGCAGTGCCTCCCAGGGGAGCACTGAAGCTTTCTTT. It translates to CASSASQGSTEAFF.

The chain combines TRBV4-2 with TRBJ1-2; possibly TRBD1 for D (6 bases). The germline V and J ends were trimmed by 0 bases and 2 bases, with 10 bases remaining between them. This CDR3 has 15 residues. Germline V CDR1 and CDR2: LGHNA, YNFKEQ. CDR3 residues: CASSQDIGTNYGYTF. The CDR3 nucleotides read TGTGCCAGCAGCCAAGATATCGGGACAAACTATGGCTACACCTTC.

This clonotype has just a few counts. The CDR3 DNA is TGTGCCAGCAGTCCCCGGCAGGGAGGCGCGCGAGGAAACACCATATATTTT. It specifies CASSPRQGGARGNTIYF. The chain links TRBV12-3 or TRBV12-4 to TRBJ1-3; D possibly corresponds to TRBD1 (5 bases). Between the trimmed V and J ends, which lost 5 bases and 4 bases, there was a span of 21 bases. This CDR3 has 17 residues.

The chain is built from TRBV6-1 and TRBJ1-2; no clear D gene. V was pared by 0 bases and J by 5 bases, with 10 bases between. The germline CDR1 and CDR2 sequences are MNHNS and SASEGT. This CDR3 comprises 14 residues. In DNA form, the CDR3 reads TGTGCCAGCAGTGAAGCGCGGTTTCTTTATGGCTACACCTTC. Translated: CASSEARFLYGYTF.

This rearrangement joins TRBV24-1 to TRBJ2-1; D is unresolved. The germline V gene has CDR1 KGHDR and CDR2 SFDVKD. The CDR3 is 12 amino acids. V lost 4 bases and J lost 15, with 15 bases in between. The CDR3 DNA is TGTGCCACCAGTGACCTGGGCCGCGAGGCGTTCTTC. Translated, it gives CATSDLGREAFF.